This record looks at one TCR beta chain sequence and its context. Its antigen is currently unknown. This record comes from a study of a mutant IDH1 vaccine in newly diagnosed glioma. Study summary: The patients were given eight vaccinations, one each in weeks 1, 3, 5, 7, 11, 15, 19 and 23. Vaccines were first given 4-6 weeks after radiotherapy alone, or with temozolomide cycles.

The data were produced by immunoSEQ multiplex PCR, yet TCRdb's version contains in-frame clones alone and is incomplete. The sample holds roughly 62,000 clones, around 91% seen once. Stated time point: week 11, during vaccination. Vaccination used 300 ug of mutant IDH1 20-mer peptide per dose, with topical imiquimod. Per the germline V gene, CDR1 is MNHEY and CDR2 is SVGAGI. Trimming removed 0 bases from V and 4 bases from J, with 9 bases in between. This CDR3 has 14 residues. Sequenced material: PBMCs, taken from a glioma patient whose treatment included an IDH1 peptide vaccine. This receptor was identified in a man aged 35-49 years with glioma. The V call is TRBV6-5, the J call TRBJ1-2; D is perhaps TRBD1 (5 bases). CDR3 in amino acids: CASSYSTGTYGYTF. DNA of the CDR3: TGTGCCAGCAGTTACTCGACCGGGACCTATGGCTACACCTTC.